This TCR beta chain was retrieved from a study of cytomegalovirus exposure and HLA in healthy donors. Germline CDR1 and CDR2: LNHDA and SQIVND (reference sequence). The CDR3 is 14 residues long. The V end lost 4 bases, the J end lost 3 bases, and 12 bases lay between the germline ends. Study conclusions and caveats: The classifier reportedly diagnosed cytomegalovirus status with high specificity and sensitivity. Donors were assumed by presence/absence analyses to have roughly uniform sequencing depth. Immune exposure information comprised only CMV serostatus.

In the case of this clone: Its antigen is undetermined.

With 60 Vbeta and 13 Jbeta primers, the PCR was carried out. The repertoire was sequenced with immunoSEQ multiplex PCR; TCRdb's copy has only in-frame clones and lacks some. The sample contains 110,000 to 150,000 clones, around 70% of which appear only once. The sample was PBMCs. The source of this sequence is a woman aged 25 to 39 in good health and CMV-seronegative. The gene calls are TRBV19 and TRBJ2-5, with a tentative D call TRBD2 (6 bases). The CDR3 protein is CASSRGKREETQYF. DNA for the CDR3: TGTGCCAGTAGTAGGGGCAAGCGGGAAGAGACCCAGTACTTC.